Presented here are 26 T cell receptor beta chains from one specimen sequenced in a study of immune aging and cytomegalovirus after organ transplant. These receptors have no identified antigens. Cells were captured in microwells, and libraries were made with BD Rhapsody targeted mRNA and AbSeq chemistry. Each CDR3 protein gets one entry after TCRdb re-called the single-cell sequencing reads with MiXCR. Here the sample spans 20,000 to 25,000 distinct CDR3 sequences, more than 35% being singletons. As to time point: five sample-tagged time points from pre-transplant (day -1) to day 368 post-transplant, pooled. The sequencing here drew on CMV peptide-activated CD4+ and CD8+ T cells sorted from blood, taken at five time points, pooled. Subset indicated: sorted CD8+CD137+ and CD4+CD154+ T cells after around 12 h CMV IE-1 peptide stimulation. These receptors were collected from a female donor who had a heart transplant and CMV viremia.

This clonotype has a count of ten or more. The chain links TRBV6-1 to TRBJ1-1, with D maybe TRBD1 (6 bases). Trimming shortened V by 5 bases and J by 7 bases, and 17 bases separated the two germline ends. The CDR3 runs 14 residues. Per the germline V gene, CDR1 is MNHNS and CDR2 is SASEGT. DNA of the CDR3: TGTGCCAGCAGTTTGGGGGGGGGGGCAAGTGAAGCTTTCTTT. As protein: CASSLGGGASEAFF.

This clonotype was seen more than once but under ten times. The V call is TRBV20-1, the J call TRBJ2-3; 11 bases align to TRBD2. V was pared by 6 bases and J by 6 bases, with 11 bases of the junction left unmatched. CDR1 and CDR2 (germline): DFQATT, SNEGSKA (reference sequence). This CDR3 comprises 15 residues. CDR3 residues: CSAPGLAASRDTQYF. The CDR3 coding sequence is TGCAGTGCCCCGGGACTAGCGGCCTCGCGGGATACGCAGTATTTT.

DNA of the CDR3: TGTGCCAGCAGCCCGGGGAGTAACTATGGCTACACCTTC. Its translation is CASSPGSNYGYTF. The V gene is TRBV9, the J gene TRBJ1-2, with D hard to call. CDR3 length: 13 amino acids. Trimming removed 4 bases from V and 1 base from J, with 8 bases in between. From germline, CDR1 is SGDLS and CDR2 YYNGEE.

V is TRBV18 and J is TRBJ2-1, with 9 bases matching TRBD1. Per the germline V gene, CDR1 is KGHSH and CDR2 is LQKENI. The CDR3 sequence is 15 residues long. The V segment lost 5 bases and the J segment 7 bases; nucleotides outside the gene matches: 9. The CDR3 DNA sequence: TGTGCCAGCTCATCGAGGGACAGGGCAATGAATGAGCAGTTCTTC. Translated: CASSSRDRAMNEQFF.

In its sample, this clonotype ranks as medium-sized. The chain couples TRBV12-3 or TRBV12-4 to TRBJ2-6; D uncertain. Trimming shortened V by 6 bases and J by 0 bases, and 9 bases separated the two germline ends. This CDR3 contains 15 residues. The CDR3 here is CASRKTYSGANVLTF. CDR3 bases: TGTGCCAGCAGGAAGACATACTCTGGGGCCAACGTCCTGACTTTC.

The table lists this clonotype with a few counts. The chain employs TRBV13 and TRBJ2-3; possibly TRBD2 for D (6 bases). V lost 4 bases and J 3 bases, leaving 32 bases between the germline ends. CDR1 and CDR2 (germline): PRHDT, FYEKMQ (reference sequence). The CDR3 has 21 amino acids. CDR3 sequence reads: CASSSERAISGVLRATDTQYF. As DNA, the CDR3 is TGTGCCAGCAGCTCCGAGAGGGCTATTTCGGGAGTTTTAAGGGCGACAGATACGCAGTATTTT.

The CDR3 nucleotides read TGCGCCAGCAGACAGGGGGGAAATTCACCCCTCCACTTT. This codes for CASRQGGNSPLHF. The chain is built from TRBV4-3 and TRBJ1-6; TRBD1 aligns across 8 bases. Germline-derived CDR1 and CDR2 are LGHNA and YSLEER. CDR3 size: 13 residues. The V gene end was trimmed by 6 bases and the J gene end by 7 bases; junction bases not matched to a gene: 2.

The chain employs TRBV5-6 and TRBJ1-1; D is unclear. CDR3 length: 16 residues. V lost 4 bases and J lost 0, with 16 bases in between. CDR1 and CDR2 from the germline V gene are SGHDT and YYEEEE. The CDR3 DNA reads TGTGCCAGCAGCCCCTATGCGAAGTACATGAACACTGAAGCTTTCTTT. Its translation: CASSPYAKYMNTEAFF.

The rearrangement uses TRBV6-6 and TRBJ1-1; D uncertain. The V gene lost 7 bases and the J gene lost 4 bases, with 19 bases spanning the gap. There are 15 residues in the CDR3. CDR1 is MNHNY, CDR2 SVGAGI, per germline (reference sequence). The CDR3 sequence: CASIGNSRFGTEAFF. The CDR3 bases are TGTGCCAGCATTGGGAACAGCCGGTTTGGCACTGAAGCTTTCTTT.

The V and J genes are TRBV11-2 and TRBJ2-5; D may be TRBD1 or TRBD2 (5 bases each). Per the germline V gene, CDR1 is SGHAT and CDR2 is FQNNGV. Trimming left V 5 bases short and J 7 bases short, with 14 bases between. This CDR3 is 13 amino acids long. The CDR3 protein is CASSQGPAGTQYF. The CDR3 DNA is TGTGCCAGCAGCCAGGGTCCTGCGGGGACCCAGTACTTC.

The table lists this clonotype with many counts. The chain uses TRBV10-1 and TRBJ2-2; no reliable D call. The CDR3 spans 14 residues. Germline-derived CDR1 and CDR2 are WNHNN and SYGVQD (reference sequence). The V gene lost 2 bases and the J gene lost 2 bases, with 6 bases spanning the gap. The CDR3, as DNA: TGCGCCAGCAGTGAGGGAAAAAACACCGGGGAGCTGTTTTTT. Amino acids: CASSEGKNTGELFF.

This clonotype occurred a few times. This sequence joins TRBV6-2 or TRBV6-3 and TRBJ1-1; perhaps TRBD1 as D (5 bases). Trimming stripped 6 bases from V and 1 base from J, with 12 bases between. Germline loops: CDR1 MNHEY, CDR2 SVGEGT. This CDR3 has 14 amino acids. The CDR3 protein is CASSSTAKNTEAFF. CDR3 coding DNA: TGTGCCAGCAGCTCGACAGCGAAGAACACTGAAGCTTTCTTT.

This clonotype is medium-sized by share. This chain joins TRBV6-2 or TRBV6-3 and TRBJ2-1, with 8 bases lining up with TRBD2. The germline V gene encodes CDR1 MNHEY and CDR2 SVGEGT. The CDR3 runs to 15 residues. J lost 4 bases, V lost 6 bases, and 8 bases had no gene match. In DNA, the CDR3 is TGTGCCAGCAGCGAGCTTAGCGGGGATTACAATGAGCAGTTCTTC. Protein sequence: CASSELSGDYNEQFF.

Note on this clonotype: A much larger clone sits a single nucleotide away, making a read error possible. As the CDR3 is not closed by the conserved phenylalanine or tryptophan, this likely results from a read error. V is TRBV27 and J is TRBJ1-2; no reliable D call. Germline CDR1 is MNHEY and CDR2 is SMNVEV (reference sequence). The CDR3 covers 14 residues. Trimming stripped 2 bases from V and 0 bases from J, with 7 bases between. CDR3 in amino acids: CASSLAEANYGYTS. As DNA, the CDR3 is TGTGCCAGCAGTTTAGCCGAAGCTAACTATGGCTACACCTCC.

Of note for this clonotype: Relative to the germline gene, one junction end is altered; a read error may explain this. The chain couples TRBV5-5 to TRBJ2-1, with D unresolved. The CDR3 is made up of 16 amino acids. Germline V gene data show CDR1 as SGHKS and CDR2 as YYEKEE (reference sequence). The CDR3 DNA reads TGTGCCAGCAGCTTCAGTTGGACGGTCCCCTACAATGAGCGGTTCTTC. It yields the protein CASSFSWTVPYNERFF.

This clonotype was seen repeatedly, ten times or more. The chain employs TRBV11-3 and TRBJ2-5, with D perhaps matching TRBD1 (7 bases). V was shortened by 5 bases and J by 4 bases, with 14 bases between the two germline ends. The germline V gene has CDR1 SGHNT and CDR2 YENEEA. This CDR3 is built from 14 residues. The CDR3 region is CASSPGQGGETQYF. The CDR3 DNA is TGTGCCAGCAGCCCCGGGCAGGGGGGAGAGACCCAGTACTTC.

The chain is built from TRBV14 and TRBJ2-1; D possibly corresponds to TRBD1 (6 bases). Germline assignment: CDR1 SGHDN and CDR2 FVKESK. Trimming removed 4 bases at V and 2 bases at J, with 15 bases between. This CDR3 has 16 amino acids. DNA for the CDR3: TGTGCCAGCAGCCCACGGACAGCCCCTACCTACAATGAGCAGTTCTTC. It specifies CASSPRTAPTYNEQFF.

The gene calls are TRBV10-3 and TRBJ2-5; D unresolved. V was shortened by 5 bases and J by 0 bases, with 7 bases between the two germline ends. There are 13 residues in the CDR3. Germline V CDR1 and CDR2: ENHRY, SYGVKD. The CDR3 coding sequence is TGTGCCATCAGTTTTGGGAACCAAGAGACCCAGTACTTC. Protein sequence: CAISFGNQETQYF.

This clonotype appeared a single time. This chain links TRBV7-8 with TRBJ1-1; D uncertain. This CDR3 is 16 amino acids long. V was cut by 6 bases and J by 1 base, with 18 bases left in between. Per the germline V gene, CDR1 is SGHVS and CDR2 is FQNEAQ. The CDR3: CASRRRRFGGNTEAFF. The DNA for the CDR3 is TGTGCCAGCAGGAGGCGGCGCTTTGGTGGGAACACTGAAGCTTTCTTT.

On this clonotype: This CDR3 is missing its conserved last phenylalanine or tryptophan, likely due to a read error. The rearrangement links TRBV5-6 to TRBJ2-6; possibly TRBD1 or TRBD2 for D (5 bases each). This CDR3 has 17 amino acids. V was trimmed by 4 bases and J by 15 bases, leaving 29 bases between them. Looked up from germline, CDR1 is SGHDT and CDR2 is YYEEEE. The CDR3 DNA is TGTGCCAGCAGCCCTCGGGACGGCCCCTCTGGGGCCTACGCCCTGACTCTC. Protein: CASSPRDGPSGAYALTL.

Only one count was recorded for this clonotype. The rearrangement uses TRBV6-5 and TRBJ1-1; D unresolved. Germline CDR1 is MNHEY and CDR2 is SVGAGI. V was clipped by 9 bases and J by 3 bases, with 14 bases between them. The length of the CDR3 is 13 residues. The CDR3 loop reads CASRFCAHTEAFF. Written as DNA, the CDR3 is TGTGCCAGTAGGTTTTGCGCACACACTGAAGCTTTCTTT.

V usage is TRBV11-2 and J usage is TRBJ1-2; a possible D gene is TRBD1 (5 bases). Between the trimmed V and J ends, which lost 7 bases and 7 bases, there was a span of 16 bases. Germline loops: CDR1 SGHAT, CDR2 FQNNGV. The CDR3 is 13 amino acids. The CDR3 DNA reads TGTGCCAGCAAACAGGATAACTGGGGTGGCTACACCTTC. Translation: CASKQDNWGGYTF.

This clonotype has only a few counts. This CDR3 is CASSLLGQGAAEQYF. The CDR3 nucleotides are TGCGCCAGCAGCTTGTTGGGACAGGGGGCTGCCGAGCAGTACTTC. The V gene is TRBV5-1, the J gene TRBJ2-7; 12 bases are a match to TRBD1. From germline, CDR1 is SGHRS and CDR2 YFSETQ. Trimming took 1 base from V and 6 from J; bases not matched to a gene: 5. This CDR3 spans 15 amino acids.

The rearrangement joins TRBV7-8 to TRBJ2-1, with TRBD2 matching over 9 bases. This CDR3 is built from 15 residues. CDR1 and CDR2 from the germline V gene are SGHVS and FQNEAQ. J was trimmed by 1 base and V by 4 bases; bases with no gene match: 2. This CDR3 reads CASSSGLASYNEQFF. The CDR3 nucleotides are TGTGCCAGCAGCTCGGGACTAGCATCCTACAATGAGCAGTTCTTC. Filled out from reference TRBV7-8 and TRBJ2-1, the complete variable domain reads GAGVSQSPRYKVAKRGQDVALRCDPISGHVSLFWYQQALGQGPEFLTYFQNEAQLDKSGLPSDRFFAERPEGSVSTLKIQRTQQEDSAVYLCASSSGLASYNEQFFGPGTRLTVL.

Relative to its sample, this clonotype is medium-sized (0.01 to 0.1%). This chain links TRBV7-9 with TRBJ2-1; 10 bases fit TRBD2. The CDR3 runs to 21 residues. Per germline, CDR1 SEHNR and CDR2 FQNEAQ (reference sequence). Trimming at V came to 3 bases and at J to 2 bases, leaving 19 bases not matched to a gene. The DNA for the CDR3 is TGTGCCAGCAGCTTGCGGGACGGACTAGCGGCAAAGGGACATGCCTACAATGAGCAGTTCTTC. This translates into CASSLRDGLAAKGHAYNEQFF.

At least ten counts were recorded for this clonotype. The chain carries TRBV14 and TRBJ1-5; TRBD1 might be the D (5 bases). The CDR3 contains 14 residues. The V and J ends lost 4 bases and 3 bases respectively, with 10 bases between them. CDR1 SGHDN and CDR2 FVKESK come from the germline V gene. The CDR3 reads CASSRWGSNQPQHF. The CDR3 region has the DNA TGTGCCAGCAGCCGATGGGGGTCCAATCAGCCCCAGCATTTT.